The T cell receptor (beta chain) described here comes from a study of blood T cell repertoires in COVID-19. On the study more broadly: COVID-19 samples, acute and convalescent, were from the United States, Italy and Spain. Nucleic acid was either cDNA or gDNA, and it came from T cells, B-cell-depleted T cells, or PBMCs.

The Seattle site enrolled patients during active infection and followed them longitudinally. Study processing details: For nucleated cells, counts were estimated from reference gene primer amplification. Sequencing was performed with immunoSEQ multiplex PCR; in TCRdb, only in-frame clones are kept and a portion is missing. V, J and clone size were drawn from that table, and D and trimming were deduced from the DNA. The sample contains about 270,000 clones, approximately 87% of which appear only once. The receptor was isolated from a woman under 40 with COVID-19, enrolled during active disease. Sequenced: peripheral blood.

DNA of the CDR3: TGTGCAAGTCGCTCATCGCGACGAAGAGGGGGAACGGGGAACACTGAAGCTTTCTTT. It yields the protein CASRSSRRRGGTGNTEAFF. The chain has TRBV12-2 and TRBJ1-1; the table's D call of TRBD1 was not tested on the DNA. TRBV12-2 is a documented pseudogene. This CDR3 region has 19 residues.